A single sample is the source of the 16 T cell receptor beta chains below, sequenced in a study of vaccination effects on CD4 cells after COVID-19. These receptors' antigens are unknown. Peptide-pool stimulation followed by sequencing identified expanded antigen-specific CD4+ clonotypes in the ViraFEST assay. Subsequent to a culture period of under 11 days, CD4+ T cells were isolated. None of the vaccinated had previously contracted SARS-CoV-2, and their nucleocapsid antibodies tested negative. Clones were read by immunoSEQ multiplex PCR, and TCRdb kept only the in-frame ones, dropping some. Of around 35,000 clones listed, around 66% are singletons. The source was CD4+ T cells from PBMCs cultured with HCoV-OC43 spike peptides, collected before COVID-19 vaccination. Regarding subset: HCoV-OC43 spike overlapping peptide pool stimulation. Source of these receptors: a human donor who received a COVID-19 vaccine.

The CDR3, as DNA: TGTGCCAGCAACAGAGACAGTAGCGGGGCCTACGAGCAGTACTTC. Translated, it gives CASNRDSSGAYEQYF. The chain is built from TRBV6-5 and TRBJ2-7, with TRBD2 matching over 8 bases. V shed 7 bases, J shed 2 bases, and the junction held 10 bases outside the gene matches. This CDR3 contains 15 residues. CDR1 MNHEY and CDR2 SVGAGI come from the germline V gene.

This clone has more than one count but fewer than ten. The genes are TRBV18 and TRBJ1-1, with D unresolved. V was pared by 1 base and J by 1 base, with 25 bases between. The CDR3 loop spans 20 amino acids. Per germline, CDR1 KGHSH and CDR2 LQKENI. CDR3 amino acids: CASSPLARSGGRSGNTEAFF. Written as DNA, the CDR3 is TGTGCCAGCTCACCACTCGCCCGGAGCGGTGGGCGAAGTGGGAACACTGAAGCTTTCTTT.

This clone turned up a few times. This chain links TRBV10-2 with TRBJ1-1, with a possible D match to TRBD1 (6 bases). Germline CDR1 WSHSY, CDR2 SAAADI. CDR3 length: 17 residues. V dropped 0 bases and J dropped 0 bases, with 14 bases sitting between them. The CDR3 region has the DNA TGCGCCAGCAGTGAGTCAGGTGGGGGCGTTATGAACACTGAAGCTTTCTTT. Amino acids: CASSESGGGVMNTEAFF.

V is TRBV19 and J is TRBJ2-2; unclear D gene. Between the trimmed V and J ends, which lost 6 bases and 9 bases, there was a span of 14 bases. CDR3 length: 13 amino acids. Germline V gives CDR1 LNHDA, CDR2 SQIVND (reference sequence). The CDR3 loop is CASRSDKGRELFF. CDR3 DNA: TGTGCCAGTAGATCGGATAAGGGCCGGGAGCTGTTTTTT. The variable domain in full, completed from reference TRBV19 and TRBJ2-2, reads DGGITQSPKYLFRKEGQNVTLSCEQNLNHDAMYWYRQDPGQGLRLIYYSQIVNDFQKGDIAEGYSVSREKKESFPLTVTSAQKNPTAFYLCASRSDKGRELFFGEGSRLTVL.

V and J are TRBV2 and TRBJ2-1; 8 bases are shared with TRBD2. The germline V gene encodes CDR1 SNHLY and CDR2 FYNNEI. The CDR3 spans 13 residues. The ends lost 7 bases at V and 9 bases at J; junction bases unmatched: 8. In DNA form, the CDR3 reads TGTGCCAGCAACAACGGGGGGGCGGGTGAGCAGTTCTTC. This translates into CASNNGGAGEQFF.

This chain links TRBV7-9 with TRBJ2-5; 8 nucleotides match TRBD2. The CDR3 covers 15 residues. The ends lost 1 base at V and 5 bases at J; junction bases unmatched: 6. Germline assignment: CDR1 SEHNR and CDR2 FQNEAQ (reference sequence). CDR3 protein: CASSLVRGGPETQYF. CDR3 nucleotides: TGTGCCAGCAGCTTAGTCCGGGGGGGGCCTGAGACCCAGTACTTC.

V usage is TRBV4-1 and J usage is TRBJ2-7; TRBD2 matches 10 bases. This CDR3 is 15 amino acids long. The junction had 6 bases not matched to a gene; V was cut back by 4 bases and J by 3 bases. Looked up from germline, CDR1 is MGHRA and CDR2 is YSYEKL. The DNA of the CDR3 is TGCGCCAGCAGCCCCGGGACTAGCGAACACTACGAGCAGTACTTC. Residues: CASSPGTSEHYEQYF.

The V and J genes are TRBV5-8 and TRBJ1-1; D gene unclear. Germline V gene sequence: CDR1 SGHTS, CDR2 YDEGEE. The CDR3 covers 13 residues. Between the trimmed V and J ends, which lost 2 bases and 6 bases, there was a span of 11 bases. The CDR3, as DNA: TGTGCCAGCAGCTTTCTCCGCGTCGCTGAAGCTTTCTTT. It translates to CASSFLRVAEAFF.

The chain combines TRBV9 with TRBJ2-5; the D is unclear. The CDR3 consists of 14 residues. Germline V gives CDR1 SGDLS, CDR2 YYNGEE. Trimming took 0 bases from V and 5 from J, leaving 11 bases between them. The CDR3 DNA reads TGTGCCAGCAGCGTAGGTACTATCGGCGAGACCCAGTACTTC. Amino acids: CASSVGTIGETQYF. The whole variable domain, remainder taken from reference TRBV9 and TRBJ2-5, is DSGVTQTPKHLITATGQRVTLRCSPRSGDLSVYWYQQSLDQGLQFLIQYYNGEERAKGNILERFSAQQFPDLHSELNLSSLELGDSALYFCASSVGTIGETQYFGPGTRLLVL.

A few counts support this clone. The J gene is TRBJ2-3, the V gene TRBV5-4, with 11 positions matching TRBD2. From germline, CDR1 is SGHNT and CDR2 YYREEE (reference sequence). The CDR3 runs 16 residues. The V gene end was trimmed by 2 bases and the J gene end by 4 bases; junction bases not matched to a gene: 6. CDR3 DNA sequence: TGTGCCAGCAGCTTTCTAGCGGGAGGTACGGCAGATACGCAGTATTTT. It is translated as CASSFLAGGTADTQYF.

In its sample, this clone was seen a few times. This chain connects TRBV21-1 to TRBJ2-5. TRBV21-1 is a known pseudogene. The CDR3 has 17 amino acids. This CDR3 is CASSKQHRVLMGETQYF. The CDR3 region has the DNA TGTGCCAGCAGCAAACAGCACCGGGTACTTATGGGGGAGACCCAGTACTTC.

The CDR3 nucleotides read TGTGCCAGCAGCAAGGGGGGCGCCTTGGGTGGCTACACCTTC. As protein: CASSKGGALGGYTF. The chain is built from TRBV7-9 and TRBJ1-2; D is possibly TRBD1 (6 bases). The germline V and J ends were trimmed by 5 bases and 7 bases, with 17 bases remaining between them. The germline gives CDR1 SEHNR, CDR2 FQNEAQ (reference sequence). The CDR3 totals 14 residues.

The rearrangement joins TRBV19 to TRBJ2-5; TRBD1 matches 7 bases. Looked up from germline, CDR1 is LNHDA and CDR2 is SQIVND (reference sequence). This CDR3 contains 13 residues. Trimming cost V 5 bases and J 4 bases; bases outside gene matches: 4. The CDR3 spells CASSYGTAETQYF. CDR3 in DNA: TGTGCCAGTAGTTATGGGACAGCAGAGACCCAGTACTTC.

The rearrangement uses TRBV7-9 and TRBJ1-2; D is unclear. Trimming took 5 bases from V and 4 from J, leaving 11 bases between them. The CDR3 consists of 13 residues. The germline V gene has CDR1 SEHNR and CDR2 FQNEAQ (reference sequence). CDR3 nucleotides: TGTGCCAGCAGCCGGGGTGGAGGCTATGGCTACACCTTC. Amino acid sequence: CASSRGGGYGYTF. Complete variable domain (other parts from reference TRBV7-9 and TRBJ1-2): DTGVSQNPRHKITKRGQNVTFRCDPISEHNRLYWYRQTLGQGPEFLTYFQNEAQLEKSRLLSDRFSAERPKGSFSTLEIQRTEQGDSAMYLCASSRGGGYGYTFGSGTRLTVV.

The chain joins TRBV5-1 to TRBJ2-7, with D perhaps matching TRBD1 (6 bases). CDR1 is SGHRS, CDR2 YFSETQ, per germline. The CDR3 is made up of 14 amino acids. V lost 4 bases to trimming and J lost 0 bases, with 11 bases between them. The CDR3 region has the DNA TGCGCCAGCAGCCCCGGGACACACTCCTACGAGCAGTACTTC. Translating it yields CASSPGTHSYEQYF.

The chain employs TRBV3-1 (or the pseudogene TRBV3-2) and TRBJ2-7; 11 nucleotides agree with TRBD2. Germline CDR1 and CDR2: LGHDT and YNNKEL (reference sequence). With V trimmed by 2 bases and J by 5 bases, 5 bases remained unmatched. The CDR3 runs to 15 residues. The chain's CDR3 is CASSQTSGGRHEQYF. CDR3 coding DNA: TGTGCCAGCAGCCAAACTAGCGGGGGAAGGCACGAGCAGTACTTC.